What follows are 5 T cell receptor beta chains derived from one specimen sequenced in a study of CD8+CD57+ T cells in acquired aplastic anemia. Genomic DNA provided the template from which TCR beta VDJ and CDR3 profiles were obtained. TCRdb processed the reads anew with MiXCR; each CDR3 protein has one entry. The data show under 40,000 distinct CDR3 sequences, with around 76% seen just once and approximately 24% held by the top ten. The sample taken for sequencing was sorted CD4+, CD8+, or CD8+CD57+ T cells (not recorded which) from PBMCs. These receptors were taken from a human donor in good health, serving as a control.

The chain joins TRBV24-1 to TRBJ2-1, with 13 bases identical to TRBD2. The length of the CDR3 is 15 residues. J was trimmed by 7 bases and V by 10 bases; bases with no gene match: 9. From germline, CDR1 is KGHDR and CDR2 SFDVKD. The CDR3 loop is CATQRTSGSRNEQFF. The CDR3 DNA reads as TGTGCCACTCAGAGGACTAGCGGGAGCAGGAATGAGCAGTTCTTC.

This chain joins TRBV10-2 and TRBJ1-1; a possible D gene is TRBD1 (6 bases). This CDR3 spans 14 amino acids. Between the trimmed V and J ends, which lost 6 bases and 2 bases, there was a span of 13 bases. The germline V gene encodes CDR1 WSHSY and CDR2 SAAADI. DNA of the CDR3: TGCGCCAGCAGCCCCTCAGGGGCTAACACTGAAGCTTTCTTT. This codes for CASSPSGANTEAFF.

The chain combines TRBV9 with TRBJ1-5, with D unclear. With 2 bases removed from V and 2 bases from J, the gap between germline ends came to 2 bases. The CDR3 is made up of 12 amino acids. Germline values: CDR1 SGDLS, CDR2 YYNGEE. As DNA, the CDR3 is TGTGCCAGCAGCGTCGGCAATCAGCCCCAGCATTTT. Residues: CASSVGNQPQHF. The full variable domain, with the rest looked up from reference TRBV9 and TRBJ1-5, is DSGVTQTPKHLITATGQRVTLRCSPRSGDLSVYWYQQSLDQGLQFLIQYYNGEERAKGNILERFSAQQFPDLHSELNLSSLELGDSALYFCASSVGNQPQHFGDGTRLSIL.

The chain couples TRBV11-1 to TRBJ2-7; 9 bases align to TRBD2. V gave up 7 bases and J gave up 3 bases; unmatched junction bases: 13. Germline V CDR1 and CDR2: SGHAT, FQDESV (reference sequence). This CDR3 is 16 amino acids long. CDR3 loop: CASNPGGGAADYEQYF. The CDR3 coding sequence is TGTGCCAGCAACCCCGGCGGGGGGGCCGCCGACTACGAGCAGTACTTC.

V usage is TRBV19 and J usage is TRBJ2-7, with no clear D. Trimming left V 9 bases short and J 6 bases short, with 9 bases between. The CDR3 spans 10 residues. The germline CDR1 and CDR2 sequences are LNHDA and SQIVND (reference sequence). CDR3 sequence: CASHRLEQYF. CDR3 bases: TGTGCCAGCCACCGGCTCGAGCAGTACTTC.